Listed below are T cell receptor beta chains from one sample, sequenced in a study of control samples from healthy donors and cancer patients. Assay used: immunoSEQ multiplex PCR; TCRdb lists only in-frame clones, some missing. The table includes around 170,000 clones, 90% detected once. What was sequenced was blood. The receptors originated from a woman between 45 and 60 years old in good health. The CDR3 runs from the conserved cysteine through the conserved F or W. D genes are given only for firm matches. The size field is filled for only some rows; it gives once, few, many or a size class.

v_call	d_call	clone_size	j_call	cdr3_nt	cdr3_aa
TRBV28	NA	NA	TRBJ1-1	TGTGCCAGCACTCTAGGGGGACGGACTGAAGCTTTCTTT	CASTLGGRTEAFF
TRBV6-5	TRBD1	NA	TRBJ1-5	TGTGCCAGCAGTAGACAGGGGGCTCGTCAGCCCCAGCATTTT	CASSRQGARQPQHF
TRBV7-8	TRBD1	NA	TRBJ1-1	TGTGCCAGCAGCTTACAAGAGGGGGCCACTGAAGCTTTCTTT	CASSLQEGATEAFF
TRBV2	NA	NA	TRBJ2-6	TGTGCCAGCAGGGAATTAGGTGGGGCCAACGTCCTGACTTTC	CASRELGGANVLTF
TRBV5-1	NA	NA	TRBJ2-1	TGCGCCAGCAGACGGAGTTCAAAAGCGGATGAGCAGTTCTTC	CASRRSSKADEQFF
TRBV5-4	NA	NA	TRBJ1-2	TGTGCCAGCAGCCCAAGGGGAGGGTTATTCTATGGCTACACCTTC	CASSPRGGLFYGYTF
TRBV27	NA	many	TRBJ1-3	TGTGCCAGCAGGTTCCGGGGGGAATCTGGAAACACCATATATTTT	CASRFRGESGNTIYF
TRBV28	NA	NA	TRBJ1-1	TGTGCCAGCAGTTTAAGGTTAGGAGGGAACACTGAAGCTTTCTTT	CASSLRLGGNTEAFF
TRBV4-3	NA	NA	TRBJ2-2	TGCGCCAGCAGCCAAGATAGGTGGACCGGGGAGCTGTTTTTT	CASSQDRWTGELFF
TRBV7-2	TRBD1	NA	TRBJ1-5	TGTGCCAGCAGTGGACAGGGTGGCTATAGCAATCAGCCCCAGCATTTT	CASSGQGGYSNQPQHF
TRBV25-1	NA	NA	TRBJ2-1	TGTGCCAGCAGTGAGTCCGGGCCGAGCTCCTACAATGAGCAGTTCTTC	CASSESGPSSYNEQFF
TRBV6-5	NA	once	TRBJ2-1	TGTGCCAGCACCTATGCGGATGAGCAGTTCTTC	CASTYADEQFF
TRBV6-5	TRBD1	NA	TRBJ1-2	TGTGCCAGCAGTCGAACAGGGGGCGGTGGCTACACCTTC	CASSRTGGGGYTF
TRBV5-4	TRBD2	NA	TRBJ2-3	TGTGCCAGCAGCTCCTCGACTAGCGGGGGGGCAGATACGCAGTATTTT	CASSSSTSGGADTQYF
TRBV2	NA	NA	TRBJ1-4	TGTGCCAGCAGTGAAGGGTCGTACCGCTTTAATGAAAAACTGTTTTTT	CASSEGSYRFNEKLFF
TRBV24-1	NA	once	TRBJ2-3	TGTGCCACCCAAGAGACAGATACGCAGTATTTT	CATQETDTQYF
TRBV6-2/TRBV6-3	NA	NA	TRBJ2-3	TGTGCCAGCAGCCCAGGGACAGATACGCAGTATTTT	CASSPGTDTQYF
TRBV7-2	NA	NA	TRBJ1-2	TGTGCCAGCAGCAAGGGGGGGCCCTATGGCTACACCTTC	CASSKGGPYGYTF
TRBV5-1	NA	NA	TRBJ2-2	TGCGCCAGCAGCTTGACAGTGAACACCGGGGAGCTGTTTTTT	CASSLTVNTGELFF
TRBV7-2	NA	NA	TRBJ2-1	TGTGCCAGCAGCCCGAAGGCCTCGACTATCCGAGATGAGCAGTTCTTC	CASSPKASTIRDEQFF
TRBV7-9	NA	NA	TRBJ2-1	TGTGCCAGCAGCGACGTGGGGGGTGACAATGAGCAGTTCTTC	CASSDVGGDNEQFF
TRBV19	TRBD1	NA	TRBJ1-3	TGTGCCAGTAGTACGACAGGGGGCTTTGGAAACACCATATATTTT	CASSTTGGFGNTIYF
TRBV5-1	TRBD2	NA	TRBJ2-1	TGCGCCAGCAGCTTAAGCCTAGCGGGAGTCAATGAGCAGTTCTTC	CASSLSLAGVNEQFF
TRBV7-3	TRBD1	NA	TRBJ2-1	TGTGCCAGCAGCTTGACAGGGTCCTACAATGAGCAGTTCTTC	CASSLTGSYNEQFF
TRBV5-1	NA	once	TRBJ1-2	TGCGCCAGCAGCTTAGGGGACACCTCATATGGCTACACCTTC	CASSLGDTSYGYTF
TRBV24-1	NA	NA	TRBJ2-7	TGTGCCACCAGTGACGGGAATTACGAGCAGTACTTC	CATSDGNYEQYF
TRBV24-1	NA	NA	TRBJ1-5	TGTGCCACCAGCCCGGAAGGGCTTAGCAATCAGCCCCAGCATTTT	CATSPEGLSNQPQHF
TRBV5-1	TRBD2	NA	TRBJ2-3	TGCGCCAGCAATCCTGGGGGGACTAGCGGGGCTAGCACAGATACGCAGTATTTT	CASNPGGTSGASTDTQYF
TRBV20-1	NA	NA	TRBJ1-2	TGCAGTGCTAGTTTTGGCGGTATCAATGGCTACACCTTC	CSASFGGINGYTF
TRBV24-1	NA	NA	TRBJ1-5	TGTGCCACCAGTGGCTACAATCAGCCCCAGCATTTT	CATSGYNQPQHF
TRBV2	TRBD1	once	TRBJ1-3	TGTGCCAGCAGTGTACCGGGACAGGAAGCTGGAAACACCATATATTTT	CASSVPGQEAGNTIYF
TRBV28	NA	NA	TRBJ1-2	TGTGCCAGCAGTTCCCAGACACTGACCTATGGCTACACCTTC	CASSSQTLTYGYTF
TRBV7-9	NA	NA	TRBJ1-1	TGTGCCAGCAGCCTACCACTCCCCCTTGAAGCTTTCTTT	CASSLPLPLEAFF
TRBV28	NA	NA	TRBJ1-2	TGTGCCAGCAGTTTATCGTCAGGGGATAATGGCTACACCTTC	CASSLSSGDNGYTF
TRBV5-1	NA	NA	TRBJ1-3	TGCGCCAGCAGCACAGGCTTCGGAAACACCATATATTTT	CASSTGFGNTIYF
TRBV29-1	NA	NA	TRBJ2-7	TGCAGCGTTGGACAAATGAACTCCTACGAGCAGTACTTC	CSVGQMNSYEQYF
TRBV9	NA	NA	TRBJ1-6	TGTGCCAGCAGCCCAGCCTCGGACAGCCGGGGGATGACACCCCTCCACTTT	CASSPASDSRGMTPLHF
TRBV15	NA	NA	TRBJ1-5	TGTGCCACCAGCGGCCCGGGACGCCTTAATCAGCCCCAGCATTTT	CATSGPGRLNQPQHF
TRBV7-2	NA	NA	TRBJ1-6	TGTGCCAGCAGTCTTACCGGCGCCTCTTCACCCCTCCACTTT	CASSLTGASSPLHF
TRBV7-2	NA	NA	TRBJ2-3	TGTGCCAGCAGCTTATCCCCCCTACCGACTAGCACAGATACGCAGTATTTT	CASSLSPLPTSTDTQYF
TRBV7-2	TRBD2	NA	TRBJ2-3	TGTGCCAGCAGCTTAGGGGCGGGGGGGAGCACAGATACGCAGTATTTT	CASSLGAGGSTDTQYF
TRBV5-1	NA	NA	TRBJ2-7	TGCGCCAGCAGCTTGGTCCCCGGGGCCTCCTACGAGCAGTACTTC	CASSLVPGASYEQYF
TRBV29-1	TRBD2	NA	TRBJ2-7	TGCAGCGTGACCGGGGGGACCGGCGAGCAGTACTTC	CSVTGGTGEQYF
TRBV13	TRBD2	NA	TRBJ2-2	TGTGCCAGCAGCTTTGGGGGGGAGACCGGGGAGCTGTTTTTT	CASSFGGETGELFF
TRBV15	TRBD1	NA	TRBJ2-7	TGTGCCACCAGCAGAGATCTGGGCGGGACAGGGGTGCTCGAGCAGTACTTC	CATSRDLGGTGVLEQYF
TRBV28	NA	NA	TRBJ2-2	TGTGCCAGCAGGTTAAGGCAGGAGTACACCGGGGAGCTGTTTTTT	CASRLRQEYTGELFF
TRBV28	NA	NA	TRBJ1-3	TGTGCCAGCAGTCCTCAGGGCGCTGGAAACACCATATATTTT	CASSPQGAGNTIYF
TRBV28	NA	few	TRBJ1-2	TGTGCCAGCAATCAGGGGTATAGCTATGGCTACACCTTC	CASNQGYSYGYTF
TRBV7-9	NA	NA	TRBJ1-1	TGTGCCAGCAGCTTAGAGGGACCCGACGTTTTCTTT	CASSLEGPDVFF
TRBV21-1	NA	NA	TRBJ1-1	TGTGCCAGCAGCCGTCCGGGAAACACTGAAGCTTTCTTT	CASSRPGNTEAFF
TRBV27	NA	NA	TRBJ2-7	TGTGCCAGCAGTCAAGGACAGGAGCAGTACTTC	CASSQGQEQYF
TRBV2	NA	once	TRBJ1-5	TGTGCCAGCAGTGAGGTTGGGTTGCCGAATCAGCCCCAGCATTTT	CASSEVGLPNQPQHF
TRBV6-2/TRBV6-3	NA	NA	TRBJ2-2	TGTGCCAGCAGTCCGACAGGTGCGAACACCGGGGAGCTGTTTTTT	CASSPTGANTGELFF
TRBV27	TRBD1	NA	TRBJ1-5	TGTGCCAGCAGTTTTATCGGGACAGGGGATAGTTTCAATCAGCCCCAGCATTTT	CASSFIGTGDSFNQPQHF